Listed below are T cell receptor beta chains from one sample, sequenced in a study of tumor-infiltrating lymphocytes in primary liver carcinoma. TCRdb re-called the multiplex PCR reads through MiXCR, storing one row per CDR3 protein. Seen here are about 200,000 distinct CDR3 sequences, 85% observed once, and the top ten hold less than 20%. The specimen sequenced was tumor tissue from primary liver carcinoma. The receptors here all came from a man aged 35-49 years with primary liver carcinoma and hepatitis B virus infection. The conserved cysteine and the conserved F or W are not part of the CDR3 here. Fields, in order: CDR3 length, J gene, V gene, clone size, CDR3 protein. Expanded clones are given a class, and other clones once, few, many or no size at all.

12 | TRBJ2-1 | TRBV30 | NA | AWSSGRLLNEQF
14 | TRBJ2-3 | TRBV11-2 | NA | ASNSPGPAGVDTQY
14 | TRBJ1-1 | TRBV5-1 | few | ASSLVPGIANTEAF
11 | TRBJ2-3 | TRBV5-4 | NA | ASSFGRADTQY
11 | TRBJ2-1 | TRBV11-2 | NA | ASSSVLYNEQF
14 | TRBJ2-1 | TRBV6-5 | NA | TSSYGGQGNYNEQF
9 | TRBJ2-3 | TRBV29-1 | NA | SVGFLDTQY
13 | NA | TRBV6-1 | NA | ASSETLTSIYEQF
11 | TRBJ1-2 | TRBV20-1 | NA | SARGRANYGYT
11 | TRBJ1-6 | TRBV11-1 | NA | ASSRILVSSLH
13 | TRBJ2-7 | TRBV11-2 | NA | ANSLRWTGEDVEY
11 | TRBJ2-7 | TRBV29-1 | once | SIEDRERYEQY
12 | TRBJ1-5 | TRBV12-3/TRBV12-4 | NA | SSSQQGDNQPQH